This T cell receptor (beta chain) emerged from a study of chemoradiotherapy in HPV16-positive cancers. Study overall: A couple of HPV16-positive patients' cells yielded candidate HPV-specific clones and common motifs. General study points: HPV-specific T cells were functionally defined from only a couple of HPV16-positive patients. Candidate HPV-specific clones and E7-related TCR motifs grew in tumor during treatment.

The protocol was immunoSEQ multiplex PCR, while the TCRdb copy is restricted to in-frame clones and leaves out a portion. The sample shows about 3,100 clones, more than 85% of them seen only once. About this clone itself: Its antigen is undetermined.

The CDR3 is made up of 12 amino acids. CDR1 and CDR2 from the germline V gene are WSHSY and SAAADI. V dropped 6 bases and J dropped 6 bases, with 9 bases sitting between them. Specimen: tumor tissue, collected from a patient who underwent chemoradiotherapy. This sequence originates from a human donor with HPV-associated anogenital cancer. V and J are TRBV10-2 and TRBJ2-1, with D tentatively TRBD1 (5 bases). CDR3 amino acids: CASSRTSNEQFF. The CDR3 nucleotides read TGCGCCAGCAGCCGGACAAGCAATGAGCAGTTCTTC.